Here is one T cell receptor beta chain with its context. The antigen remains unidentified. Amplification used 60 Vbeta primers and 13 Jbeta primers. Per the original data handling: Per a later analysis, the number of unique TCR beta chains was around 80 million, of which 9 million to 12 million were shared. Sequenced by immunoSEQ multiplex PCR; TCRdb stores in-frame clones only, minus some. The DNA gave D and trimming, while V, J and clone size come from that table. The profile shows some 200,000 clones, 81% of them singletons. V was clipped by 0 bases and J by 0 bases; unmatched bases: 10. From germline, CDR1 is LGHNA and CDR2 YSLEER. The CDR3 consists of 20 residues. These data belong to a study of cytomegalovirus exposure and HLA in healthy donors. Study in general: Membership in the Caucasian-associated ancestry cluster was found for 81% of nearly 400 genotyped donors.

Study-level results: In a later analysis, most CMV-associated TCR beta chains appeared HLA-restricted.

J is TRBJ1-4 and V is TRBV4-3; 10 nucleotides agree with TRBD1. The receptor's source is a man aged 45-65 years in good health and CMV-seronegative. Sequencing was carried out using PBMCs. The CDR3 loop reads CASSQDSGQGRLTTNEKLFF. The CDR3 coding sequence is TGCGCCAGCAGCCAAGATTCGGGACAGGGGCGACTCACAACTAATGAAAAACTGTTTTTT.